Listed here are 21 T cell receptor beta chains from one sample, sequenced in a study of cytomegalovirus exposure and HLA in healthy donors. The PCR ran on 60 Vbeta and 13 Jbeta primers. Data came from immunoSEQ multiplex PCR; TCRdb stores just in-frame clones and leaves some out. The repertoire holds about 59,000 clones, with 75% to 85% as singletons. Sequenced: PBMCs. The source of these receptors is a human donor in good health.

The chain couples TRBV7-2 to TRBJ1-2; 9 bases are shared with TRBD1. The CDR3 is made up of 15 amino acids. Germline V gives CDR1 SGHTA, CDR2 FQGNSA. J lost 3 bases, V lost 5 bases, and 7 bases had no gene match. CDR3 sequence reads: CASSAGTGRDYGYTF. The DNA of the CDR3 is TGTGCCAGCAGCGCAGGGACAGGGCGAGACTATGGCTACACCTTC.

The chain is built from TRBV19 and TRBJ1-2; 10 bases agree with TRBD1. The V gene's germline CDR1 is LNHDA and CDR2 SQIVND (reference sequence). The CDR3 sequence is 16 residues long. V trimming: 1 base; J trimming: 6 bases; junction bases outside the gene matches: 8. The CDR3 reads CASSIVPPGQGNGYTF. CDR3 nucleotide sequence: TGTGCCAGTAGTATAGTCCCGCCGGGACAGGGGAATGGCTACACCTTC. The full variable domain, completed using reference TRBV19 and TRBJ1-2, is DGGITQSPKYLFRKEGQNVTLSCEQNLNHDAMYWYRQDPGQGLRLIYYSQIVNDFQKGDIAEGYSVSREKKESFPLTVTSAQKNPTAFYLCASSIVPPGQGNGYTFGSGTRLTVV.

The chain employs TRBV30 and TRBJ1-4; D unresolved. V was trimmed by 3 bases and J by 5 bases, leaving 10 bases between them. This CDR3 spans 13 amino acids. The germline V gene encodes CDR1 GTSNPN and CDR2 SVGIG (reference sequence). This CDR3 reads CAWSPNGNEKLFF. The CDR3 nucleotides are TGTGCCTGGAGCCCTAACGGGAATGAAAAACTGTTTTTT.

The genes are TRBV4-2 and TRBJ1-3; perhaps TRBD1 as D (6 bases). This CDR3 is 14 amino acids long. V was pared by 3 bases and J by 2 bases, with 8 bases between. The germline CDR1 and CDR2 sequences are LGHNA and YNFKEQ. The chain's CDR3 is CASSQQGTGNTIYF. In nucleotides, the CDR3 is TGTGCCAGCAGCCAGCAGGGGACTGGAAACACCATATATTTT.

The sample holds one count of this clone. CDR3 sequence: CASSPRLAGAENIQYF. The CDR3 DNA is TGTGCCAGTAGTCCAAGACTAGCGGGGGCGGAAAACATTCAGTACTTC. This sequence joins TRBV19 and TRBJ2-4; 12 positions agree with TRBD2. The ends lost 5 bases at V and 5 bases at J; junction bases unmatched: 7. Germline V lookup: CDR1 LNHDA, CDR2 SQIVND (reference sequence). This CDR3 spans 16 amino acids. The variable domain in full, with the rest retrieved from reference TRBV19 and TRBJ2-4, is DGGITQSPKYLFRKEGQNVTLSCEQNLNHDAMYWYRQDPGQGLRLIYYSQIVNDFQKGDIAEGYSVSREKKESFPLTVTSAQKNPTAFYLCASSPRLAGAENIQYFGAGTRLSVL.

The chain links TRBV28 to TRBJ1-1; D possibly corresponds to TRBD1 (5 bases). Germline V gene lookup returns CDR1 MDHEN and CDR2 SYDVKM. The CDR3 is 17 residues long. V dropped 5 bases and J dropped 0 bases, with 19 bases sitting between them. The CDR3 DNA is TGTGCCAGCAGTACCCGTCGGGGTGGGGGGATGAACACTGAAGCTTTCTTT. It translates to CASSTRRGGGMNTEAFF.

This clone was found once. The rearrangement joins TRBV19 to TRBJ2-1; 9 bases agree with TRBD1. The germline V gene has CDR1 LNHDA and CDR2 SQIVND (reference sequence). Trimming removed 5 bases from V and 6 bases from J; junction bases left unmatched: 8. The CDR3 runs to 15 residues. The CDR3 region is CASSHPGQGSNEQFF. The DNA of the CDR3 is TGTGCCAGTAGTCATCCGGGACAGGGCTCCAATGAGCAGTTCTTC.

The chain is built from TRBV6-1 and TRBJ2-1; TRBD1 matches at 10 bases. Per the germline V gene, CDR1 is MNHNS and CDR2 is SASEGT. With 3 bases clipped from V and 10 bases from J, the junction kept 9 bases outside the gene matches. CDR3 size: 15 residues. The CDR3 region is CASSEVLGQGREQFF. In nucleotides, the CDR3 is TGTGCCAGCAGTGAGGTACTGGGACAGGGGAGGGAGCAGTTCTTC.

This sequence joins TRBV4-3 and TRBJ1-6; D is uncertain. This CDR3 spans 14 amino acids. The germline CDR1 and CDR2 sequences are LGHNA and YSLEER. V gave up 0 bases and J gave up 10 bases, with 10 bases separating them. The CDR3: CASSQDTRGSPLHF. The DNA of the CDR3 is TGCGCCAGCAGCCAAGACACTCGGGGATCACCCCTCCACTTT.

The chain links TRBV7-9 to TRBJ2-5; D is uncertain. The DNA end is a closer match to TRBJ2-7, so the J assignment may be wrong. The CDR3 is made up of 12 amino acids. Germline CDR1 and CDR2: SEHNR and FQNEAQ (reference sequence). The CDR3 loop reads CASTGAGNEQYF. For the CDR3, the DNA is TGTGCCAGCACCGGAGCTGGTAACGAGCAGTACTTC.

The CDR3 here is CASSQGGSSNEKLFF. In DNA, the CDR3 is TGCGCCAGCAGCCAAGGGGGCAGTTCAAATGAAAAACTGTTTTTT. The chain has TRBV4-3 and TRBJ1-4; D might be TRBD1 (5 bases). Germline CDR1 reads LGHNA; CDR2 reads YSLEER. V was cut by 1 base and J by 5 bases, with 11 bases left in between. The CDR3 consists of 15 residues.

This clone was detected only once. The V and J genes are TRBV7-3 and TRBJ2-7; D might be TRBD1 (5 bases). With 4 bases removed from V and 3 bases from J, the gap between germline ends came to 10 bases. The germline V gene has CDR1 SGHTA and CDR2 FQGTGA. This CDR3 comprises 13 residues. The CDR3 sequence is CASSSTQGYEQYF. The CDR3 DNA follows: TGTGCCAGCAGCTCAACCCAGGGCTACGAGCAGTACTTC.

The gene calls are TRBV30 and TRBJ1-5; 8 nucleotides agree with TRBD1. The germline V gene has CDR1 GTSNPN and CDR2 SVGIG (reference sequence). The CDR3 length is 12 residues. The V segment lost 5 bases and the J segment 9 bases; nucleotides outside the gene matches: 6. This CDR3 is CAWDTGGGPQHF. DNA of the CDR3: TGTGCCTGGGATACAGGGGGAGGGCCCCAGCATTTT.

V and J are TRBV28 and TRBJ2-3; TRBD2 matches 7 bases. V gave up 11 bases and J gave up 4 bases; unmatched junction bases: 12. Germline V lookup: CDR1 MDHEN, CDR2 SYDVKM. The CDR3 runs 14 residues. CDR3 amino acids: CASNVGGTADTQYF. The CDR3 DNA sequence: TGTGCCTCCAACGTGGGGGGGACCGCAGATACGCAGTATTTT.

The CDR3 DNA sequence: TGTGCCAGCAGCTCAAATAGCACCGGGGAGCTGTTTTTT. It translates to CASSSNSTGELFF. V gene TRBV7-9 combines with J gene TRBJ2-2; D is uncertain. Germline lookup yields CDR1 SEHNR and CDR2 FQNEAQ (reference sequence). Trimming stripped 4 bases from V and 4 bases from J, with 7 bases between. This CDR3 contains 13 residues. The variable domain in full, completed from reference TRBV7-9 and TRBJ2-2, reads DTGVSQNPRHKITKRGQNVTFRCDPISEHNRLYWYRQTLGQGPEFLTYFQNEAQLEKSRLLSDRFSAERPKGSFSTLEIQRTEQGDSAMYLCASSSNSTGELFFGEGSRLTVL.

This chain uses TRBV4-2 with TRBJ2-3; 14 bases are shared with TRBD2. The CDR3 length is 16 residues. CDR1 is LGHNA and CDR2 is YNFKEQ in the germline V gene. Trimming took 4 bases from V and 1 from J; bases not matched to a gene: 1. In DNA form, the CDR3 reads TGTGCCAGCAGCCCGGGACTAGCGGGGGGCACAGATACGCAGTATTTT. Translating it yields CASSPGLAGGTDTQYF.

The chain couples TRBV25-1 to TRBJ1-2, with TRBD1 as a possible D gene (6 bases). CDR1 is MGHDK, CDR2 SYGVNS, per germline. V was cut by 6 bases and J by 3 bases, with 23 bases left in between. The CDR3 has 17 residues. The CDR3 region is CASSPPNGGRGDYGYTF. The CDR3 DNA follows: TGTGCCAGCAGCCCACCCAACGGGGGGCGGGGGGACTATGGCTACACCTTC.

The chain recombines TRBV6-5 with TRBJ1-3; 7 nucleotides agree with TRBD1. The V segment lost 8 bases and the J segment 8 bases; nucleotides outside the gene matches: 6. Looked up from germline, CDR1 is MNHEY and CDR2 is SVGAGI. This CDR3 region has 12 residues. The CDR3 DNA is TGTGCCAGCGGCAGGGGGTCGGACACCATATATTTT. Translated, it gives CASGRGSDTIYF.

This clone was seen once. The chain joins TRBV7-6 to TRBJ2-2; TRBD2 is a possible D gene (5 bases). This CDR3 spans 16 amino acids. Trimming left V 1 base short and J 4 bases short, with 13 bases between. CDR1 and CDR2 from the germline V gene are SGHVS and FNYEAQ. CDR3 residues: CASSLEAGSLTGELFF. DNA for the CDR3: TGTGCCAGCAGCTTAGAGGCGGGTAGCCTCACCGGGGAGCTGTTTTTT.

This sequence joins TRBV2 and TRBJ2-1, with 9 positions matching TRBD2. V shed 6 bases and J 7 bases; nucleotides not matched to a gene: 10. From germline, CDR1 is SNHLY and CDR2 FYNNEI. This CDR3 has 15 residues. Written as DNA, the CDR3 is TGTGCCAGCAGCCTAGCGGGATCGATGTGGAATGAGCAGTTCTTC. Protein product: CASSLAGSMWNEQFF.

V gene TRBV30 combines with J gene TRBJ2-2, with 7 positions matching TRBD2. The CDR3 is 15 residues long. Trimming cost V 5 bases and J 3 bases; bases outside gene matches: 9. CDR1 and CDR2 (germline): GTSNPN, SVGIG (reference sequence). The CDR3 region has the DNA TGTGCCTGGGGGGGGGAAGTGGTGGACACCGGGGAGCTGTTTTTT. Translating gives CAWGGEVVDTGELFF.